This TCR beta chain originates from a study of T cells after yellow fever vaccination. With V trimmed by 5 bases and J by 4 bases, 11 bases remained unmatched. Germline V gene sequence: CDR1 SGHVS, CDR2 FNYEAQ. This CDR3 region has 16 residues. TCRdb itself ran the 5' RACE reads through MiXCR, one entry per CDR3 protein. The sample consists of hundreds of thousands of distinct CDR3 sequences, about 9.9% of them appearing once. Sequenced material: PBMCs, taken on the day of the first yellow fever vaccination. This receptor was taken from a man aged 18 to 30 who received the YFV17D yellow fever vaccine. The chain has TRBV7-6 and TRBJ2-7; 10 nucleotides match TRBD1. The CDR3 is CASSDFGDRGTYEQYV. Written as DNA, the CDR3 is TGTGCCAGCAGCGACTTCGGGGACAGGGGAACGTACGAGCAGTACGTC.